This T cell receptor (beta chain) is from a study of blood T cell repertoires in COVID-19 (dated by TCRdb to the early 2020s). Some background on the complete study: Samples covering the acute and convalescent phases of COVID-19 were provided by collaborators in the United States, Italy and Spain. Where HLA class I and class II types were available, the types were taken from metadata supplied by the sample provider, not from assay-based typing. The prospective study material was composed of cDNA or gDNA derived from T cells, B-cell-depleted T cells, or PBMCs. Subjects who had been exposed to COVID-19, were actively infected with it, or had recovered from it provided the deeply sampled blood TCRbeta repertoires that made up the dataset. Nearly every sample came with metadata listing a de-identified subject ID, COVID-19 status, age in years and sex. The repertoires were made available in a free public database intended to serve as a resource for research on the immune response to SARS-CoV-2. The samples were drawn from two sources: the first 160 participants of the ongoing ImmuneRACE study, and fewer than 1,500 subjects contributed by 6 global collaborators.

The germline V gene gives CDR1 as SGHRS and CDR2 as YFSETQ. The CDR3 spans 13 residues, from the cysteine through the phenylalanine. Only the CDR3 part of the read is kept: 39 bases, read in frame from the first base. V gives up 3 bases and J gives up 5 bases, and the segment between their germline ends measures 11 bases. As concerns this clone: The antigen it recognizes is unknown. Per-base qualities were not stored, and no clone one base away is much larger.

The immunoSEQ Assay, a bias-controlled multiplex PCR, was used to amplify TCRbeta CDR3 regions from genomic DNA. As for the authors' bioinformatics: The number of nucleated cells in each sample was estimated by amplification of reference gene primers within the assay. To quantify the absolute abundance of each unique TCRbeta CDR3 rearrangement, sequence reads were collapsed and filtered. For each sample, productive Simpson clonality was calculated as the square root of Simpson's diversity index over productive rearrangements. TCRdb stores this immuneACCESS table with in-frame sequences only. Part of the clones is absent; in the studies checked, under half of the shortfall reflects unresolved V genes, and no reason is known for the rest. The V and J calls and clone size come from that table; D and trimming were worked out from the DNA. This sample gives fewer than 75,000 clones in total; around 87% of them show up just once. Clones ranked in the top ten supply about 7% of the sample.

Broad study findings and their caveats: The quantity of clinical and demographic metadata differed by source and by participant and was supplied without curation.

Collaborating institutions collected whole blood in K2EDTA tubes following their own protocols. For TCRbeta analysis, collaborator samples were shipped as frozen whole blood, as isolated PBMCs, or as DNA extracted from either sample type. The chain is encoded by TRBV5-1 joined to TRBJ1-1; a weak D assignment points to TRBD1 (6 bases agree). Sequenced sample: peripheral blood. The clonotype was recovered from a man aged 60-69 years with active or convalescent COVID-19. The CDR3 corresponds to CASSYGRGTEAFF. The DNA sequence is as follows: TGCGCCAGCAGCTATGGGAGGGGGACTGAAGCTTTCTTT. With all but the CDR3 taken from the reference TRBV5-1 and TRBJ1-1 genes, the full variable domain is: KAGVTQTPRYLIKTRGQQVTLSCSPISGHRSVSWYQQTPGQGLQFLFEYFSETQRNKGNFPGRFSGRQFSNSRSEMNVSTLELGDSALYLCASSYGRGTEAFFGQGTRLTVV.